Listed below are T cell receptor beta chains from one sample, sequenced in a study of blood T cells in healthy people across ages. One entry per CDR3 protein, called by TCRdb with MiXCR from the 5' RACE reads. The sample holds hundreds of thousands of distinct CDR3 sequences, about 25% seen once. The data were also submitted as part of a second study, on T cells of mothers and their children.

Sequencing was done on a sample of blood. The receptors come from a boy younger than 18 in good health. Both conserved end residues are part of each CDR3.

TRBV10-3 CAISESTLNNSPLHF
TRBV14 CASSETSTAYTDTQYF
TRBV12-3/TRBV12-4 CASSLFIQGGLFF
TRBV11-3 CATQGTETQYF
TRBV2 CASIPITGRRAKNIQYF
TRBV9 CASSLGTGDVTQYF
TRBV29-1 CSVELGGANGKLFF
TRBV9 CASSVAITDTQYF
TRBV28 CASTLDRFMNTEAFF
TRBV6-2/TRBV6-3 CASSSTPTGLHTEAFF
TRBV5-1 CASSLEGTSGSGGELFF
TRBV7-3 CASSLRGANEQFF
TRBV12-3/TRBV12-4 CASSRDVSNQPQHF
TRBV7-2 CASSLAGQGYSPLHF
TRBV21-1 CASSKTPGRETQYF
TRBV20-1 CSARPTGALWGYTF
TRBV7-3 CASSPGTSGTGQFF
TRBV6-6 CASTEALGLYGYTF
TRBV5-1 CASSRSGSTNSPLHF
TRBV4-3 CASSQERPNYEQYF
TRBV7-2 CASSLDSSGTNIQYF
TRBV10-3 CAISETHSIDTQYF
TRBV12-3/TRBV12-4 CASSPKGGRDQPQHF
TRBV2 CASSPDSSSGNTIYF
TRBV29-1 CSVARMGASGGTDTQYF
TRBV3-1 CASSTQGAGTEAFF
TRBV5-1 CASSLDTRHYGYTF
TRBV3-1 CASSQDVFRYGYTF
TRBV7-9 CASSFSSGSSYNEQFF
TRBV5-1 CASSRYGTSNTEAFF
TRBV2 CASTGYGYTF
TRBV6-5 CASRQGAGEQYF
TRBV4-2 CASSHPQGLAGGPNEQFF
TRBV6-2/TRBV6-3 CASSYQTASNEQFF
TRBV6-5 CASSLQGGGPYGYTF
TRBV28 CASSGTRRYNEQFF
TRBV4-1 CASSDSHTGVTDTQYF
TRBV5-6 CASSPNLAGAGGELFF
TRBV6-2/TRBV6-3 CASSSTGEYGYTF
TRBV13 CASSRGGRSGEQYF
TRBV7-9 CASSLSSDNTGELFF
TRBV20-1 CSAPSSTDTQYF
TRBV13 CASSARGDEQYF
TRBV11-2 CASSPRAGYEQYF
TRBV5-4 CASSLRPGLAGGPNTGELFF
TRBV29-1 CSVNGGTSTDTQYF
TRBV12-5 CASGPVTGQGAYDYGYTF
TRBV6-6 CASSYANYEQYF
TRBV11-2 CASSGQTDTEAFF
TRBV2 CASKIYSNQPQHF
TRBV5-6 CASSLEGHFQETQYF
TRBV20-1 CSAKIAGGGEQYF
TRBV28 CASSLPGTGTYEQYF
TRBV6-4 CASSKDREETQYF
TRBV20-1 CSARDSGGLNNEQFF
TRBV3-1 CASSQVSRYEQYF
TRBV6-6 CASSRTSGGNTEAFF